A selection of T cell receptor beta chains follows, all from one sample in a study of T-cell memory formation after mild COVID-19. From the 5' RACE reads, TCRdb called clonotypes with MiXCR, one entry per CDR3 protein. The sample includes around 340,000 distinct CDR3 sequences, more than 15% seen only once; the top ten take more than 20%. Sequenced material: PBMCs or a T cell subset sorted from them (not recorded which). The source is a young man who had mild COVID-19 (a few samples of this study predate the infection). Cell type and time point are not known. Each CDR3 is given with its conserved first and last residue. Fields, in order: J gene, D gene, V gene, clone size, CDR3 DNA, CDR3 protein. D genes are given only for firm matches. The listing skips clone size in some rows; elsewhere it reads once, few, many or a size class.

J: TRBJ2-2; D: -; V: TRBV7-6; size: -; DNA: TGTGCCAGCCTCTGGGGGGAGCTGTTTTTT; CDR3: CASLWGELFF
J: TRBJ1-1; D: TRBD1; V: TRBV19; size: -; DNA: TGTGCCAGTAGGGACAGGGGCTACACTGAAGCTTTCTTT; CDR3: CASRDRGYTEAFF
J: TRBJ2-3; D: TRBD2; V: TRBV5-1; size: -; DNA: TGCGCCAGCAGCTTGGAACTAGCGGTGAACACAGATACGCAGTATTTT; CDR3: CASSLELAVNTDTQYF
J: TRBJ1-1; D: -; V: TRBV6-5; size: -; DNA: TGTGCCAGCAGAGAACGGATGAACACTGAAGCTTTCTTT; CDR3: CASRERMNTEAFF
J: TRBJ2-1; D: -; V: TRBV28; size: few; DNA: TGTGCCAGCAGATCGCGCACAGGTCCGTACAATGAGCAGTTCTTC; CDR3: CASRSRTGPYNEQFF
J: TRBJ2-1; D: -; V: TRBV5-1; size: -; DNA: TGCGCCAGCAGCACTCGGGGGGCGGACAATGAGCAGTTCTTC; CDR3: CASSTRGADNEQFF
J: TRBJ1-4; D: -; V: TRBV3-1; size: -; DNA: TGTGCCAGCAGCCAAGTGCGGGATGCAACTAATGAAAAACTGTTTTTT; CDR3: CASSQVRDATNEKLFF
J: TRBJ2-5; D: -; V: TRBV7-6; size: few; DNA: TGTGCCAGCAGCTTGTATCGGACAGACCAAGAGACCCAGTACTTC; CDR3: CASSLYRTDQETQYF
J: TRBJ1-5; D: -; V: TRBV4-1; size: few; DNA: TGCGCCAGCAGCCACAGGGCCGTTAGCAATCAGCCCCAGCATTTT; CDR3: CASSHRAVSNQPQHF
J: TRBJ2-2; D: -; V: TRBV20-1; size: -; DNA: TGCAGTGCTAGAGGCCCAGGTGGGACCGGGGAGCTGTTTTTT; CDR3: CSARGPGGTGELFF
J: TRBJ2-5; D: TRBD1; V: TRBV12-3/TRBV12-4; size: -; DNA: TGTGCCAGCAGCCCGACAGGGTTTGAGGAGACCCAGTACTTC; CDR3: CASSPTGFEETQYF
J: TRBJ1-1; D: TRBD1; V: TRBV5-1; size: many; DNA: TGCGCCAGCAGCCCTGGATTGGGACAGGTTATATCGTACACTGAAGCTTTCTTT; CDR3: CASSPGLGQVISYTEAFF
J: TRBJ1-6; D: -; V: TRBV6-5; size: -; DNA: TGTGCCAGCAGTCCCGGGACCGGGCCTAATTCACCCCTCCACTTT; CDR3: CASSPGTGPNSPLHF
J: TRBJ1-2; D: TRBD1; V: TRBV2; size: few; DNA: TGTGGCTCGGACAGGGATCACTATGGCTACACCTTC; CDR3: CGSDRDHYGYTF
J: TRBJ2-1; D: TRBD1; V: TRBV29-1; size: -; DNA: TGCAGCGTTGAAGATCCCGGGACAGGGACCTACGATGAGCAGTTCTTC; CDR3: CSVEDPGTGTYDEQFF
J: TRBJ2-3; D: TRBD1; V: TRBV2; size: few; DNA: TGTGCCAGCAGTGAGCACGGCCCACAGGGGATCACAGATACGCAGTATTTT; CDR3: CASSEHGPQGITDTQYF
J: TRBJ2-7; D: -; V: TRBV5-1; size: -; DNA: TGCGCCAGCAGCTTGGCTTCCGGCTTCTACGAGCAGTACTTC; CDR3: CASSLASGFYEQYF
J: TRBJ1-6; D: -; V: TRBV6-5; size: many; DNA: TGTGCCAGCAGACAGGGTGGACCCCTCCACTTT; CDR3: CASRQGGPLHF
J: TRBJ2-3; D: -; V: TRBV7-8; size: few; DNA: TGTGCCAGCAGCCGGGGATGGGGGGGCACAGATACGCAGTATTTT; CDR3: CASSRGWGGTDTQYF
J: TRBJ2-3; D: -; V: TRBV4-1; size: few; DNA: TGCGCCAGCAGCCGAACAGAGTCAGATACGCAGTATTTT; CDR3: CASSRTESDTQYF
J: TRBJ1-1; D: -; V: TRBV5-4; size: -; DNA: TGTGCCAGCAGCTTGAAGGGAATGAACACTGAAGCTTTCTTT; CDR3: CASSLKGMNTEAFF
J: TRBJ2-7; D: -; V: TRBV7-2; size: -; DNA: TGTGCCAGCAGCCTCCAAGCCACGACAGAGCCCTACGAGCAGTACTTC; CDR3: CASSLQATTEPYEQYF
J: TRBJ2-1; D: TRBD2; V: TRBV6-2/TRBV6-3; size: -; DNA: TGTGCCAGCCGTAGCGGGGCTAGAAACAATGAGCAGTTCTTC; CDR3: CASRSGARNNEQFF
J: TRBJ1-5; D: -; V: TRBV23-1; size: few; DNA: TGCGCCAGCAGTCAATCTCTCGGCCGAAGCAATCAGCCCCAGCATTTT; CDR3: CASSQSLGRSNQPQHF
J: TRBJ1-1; D: -; V: TRBV25-1; size: few; DNA: TGTGCCAGCACACAGAGGGGGGGCGGCACTGAAGCTTTCTTT; CDR3: CASTQRGGGTEAFF
J: TRBJ1-3; D: -; V: TRBV11-2; size: -; DNA: TGTGCCAGCAGCCCCCCCTCTGGAAACACCATATATTTT; CDR3: CASSPPSGNTIYF
J: TRBJ2-5; D: -; V: TRBV18; size: few; DNA: TGTGCCAGCTCACCCAGGCCCCAAGAGACCCAGTACTTC; CDR3: CASSPRPQETQYF
J: TRBJ1-3; D: -; V: TRBV7-7; size: few; DNA: TGTGCTAGCAGCTTACGGCGAAACACCATATATTTT; CDR3: CASSLRRNTIYF
J: TRBJ2-5; D: TRBD2; V: TRBV7-2; size: once; DNA: TGTGCCAGCAGCTTACCTTTAACTAGCGGGGACCCCCAAGAGACCCAGTACTTC; CDR3: CASSLPLTSGDPQETQYF
J: TRBJ1-2; D: -; V: TRBV4-3; size: few; DNA: TGCGCCAGCAGCCAAGATGCGTGGGTCGACGGCTACACCTTC; CDR3: CASSQDAWVDGYTF
J: TRBJ2-7; D: -; V: TRBV5-1; size: many; DNA: TGCGCCAGCAGCCTGAGCGATGAGCAGTACTTC; CDR3: CASSLSDEQYF
J: TRBJ1-3; D: -; V: TRBV4-1; size: -; DNA: TGCGCCAGCAGCCAAGCGGGACTCTCTGGAAACACCATATATTTT; CDR3: CASSQAGLSGNTIYF
J: TRBJ1-5; D: -; V: TRBV4-1; size: -; DNA: TGCGCCAGCGGCTTAGGGCAGCCCCAGCATTTT; CDR3: CASGLGQPQHF
J: TRBJ1-1; D: TRBD1; V: TRBV20-1; size: once; DNA: TGCAGTGCTAGAGATCGGGACAGGGGCGACACTGAAGCTTTCTTT; CDR3: CSARDRDRGDTEAFF
J: TRBJ2-3; D: TRBD2; V: TRBV7-8; size: few; DNA: TGTGCCAGCAGCTTAGTTGGCGGGGGGGTCTCCCGGGCGCAGTATTTT; CDR3: CASSLVGGGVSRAQYF
J: TRBJ1-2; D: -; V: TRBV4-3; size: -; DNA: TGCGCCAGCAGCCAAGACTTCGGACAGTCCTATGGCTACACCTTC; CDR3: CASSQDFGQSYGYTF
J: TRBJ1-2; D: TRBD1; V: TRBV7-9; size: -; DNA: TGTGCCAGCAGCTCATCCGGCGAGACAGGGGGAACGAATGGCTACACCTTC; CDR3: CASSSSGETGGTNGYTF
J: TRBJ2-4; D: -; V: TRBV4-3; size: few; DNA: TGCGCCAGCAGCCAAGATTGGTCAAACAATGGCAACATTCAGTACTTC; CDR3: CASSQDWSNNGNIQYF
J: TRBJ1-4; D: TRBD1; V: TRBV5-1; size: many; DNA: TGCGCCAGCAGCTTGGGACAGGGGAGTGAAAAACTGTTTTTT; CDR3: CASSLGQGSEKLFF
J: TRBJ2-3; D: -; V: TRBV9; size: -; DNA: TGTGCCAGCAGGGAAGGACTGGGGGCAGATACGCAGTATTTT; CDR3: CASREGLGADTQYF
J: TRBJ1-1; D: -; V: TRBV6-6; size: once; DNA: TGTGCCAGCACTAGGACACAGAACACTGAAGCTTTCTTT; CDR3: CASTRTQNTEAFF
J: TRBJ2-1; D: TRBD2; V: TRBV6-1; size: -; DNA: TGTGCCAGCAGTGCCTGGACTAGCGGGGGGGATGAGCAGTTCTTC; CDR3: CASSAWTSGGDEQFF
J: TRBJ1-1; D: -; V: TRBV5-1; size: -; DNA: TGCGCCAGCAGCTGGCGGGGAGTCTTGAACACTGAAGCTTTCTTT; CDR3: CASSWRGVLNTEAFF
J: TRBJ1-1; D: -; V: TRBV7-2; size: many; DNA: TGTGCCAGCAGCTTATCGGGCAGAATGAACACTGAAGCTTTCTTT; CDR3: CASSLSGRMNTEAFF